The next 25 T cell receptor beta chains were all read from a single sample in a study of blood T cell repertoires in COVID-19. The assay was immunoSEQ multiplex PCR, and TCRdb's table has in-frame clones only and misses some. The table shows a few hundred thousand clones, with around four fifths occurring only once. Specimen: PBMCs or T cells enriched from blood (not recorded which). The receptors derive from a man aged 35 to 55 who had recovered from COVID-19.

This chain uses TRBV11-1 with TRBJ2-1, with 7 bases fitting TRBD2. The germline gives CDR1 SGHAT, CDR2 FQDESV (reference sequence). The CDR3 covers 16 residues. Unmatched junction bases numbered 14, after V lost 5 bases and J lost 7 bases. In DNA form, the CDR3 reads TGTGCCAGCAGCCGGGAGGACGGGGGGATGGCGAATGAGCAGTTCTTC. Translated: CASSREDGGMANEQFF.

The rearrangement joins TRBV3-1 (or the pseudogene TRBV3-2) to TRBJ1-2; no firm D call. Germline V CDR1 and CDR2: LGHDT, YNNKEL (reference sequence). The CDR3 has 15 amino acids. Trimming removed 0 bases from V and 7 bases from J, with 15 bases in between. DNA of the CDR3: TGTGCCAGCAGCCAAGAGATCCGGGTTTCTGGTGGCTACACCTTC. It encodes CASSQEIRVSGGYTF.

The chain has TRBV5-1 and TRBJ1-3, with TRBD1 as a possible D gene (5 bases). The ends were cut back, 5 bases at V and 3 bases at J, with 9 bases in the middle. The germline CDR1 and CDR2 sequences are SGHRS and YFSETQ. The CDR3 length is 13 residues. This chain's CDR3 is CASRGPNGNTIYF. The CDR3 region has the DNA TGCGCCAGCAGGGGGCCTAATGGAAACACCATATATTTT.

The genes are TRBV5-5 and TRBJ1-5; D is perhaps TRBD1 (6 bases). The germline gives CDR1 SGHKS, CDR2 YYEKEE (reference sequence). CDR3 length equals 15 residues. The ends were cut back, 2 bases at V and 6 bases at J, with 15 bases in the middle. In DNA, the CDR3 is TGTGCCAGCAGCTTCTCCGGGACATCAGGTCAGCCCCAGCATTTT. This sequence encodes CASSFSGTSGQPQHF.

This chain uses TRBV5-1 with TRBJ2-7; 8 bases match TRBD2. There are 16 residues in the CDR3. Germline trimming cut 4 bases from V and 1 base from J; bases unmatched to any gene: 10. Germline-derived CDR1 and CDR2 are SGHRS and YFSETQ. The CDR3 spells CASSPYLAGNSYEQYF. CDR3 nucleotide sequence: TGCGCCAGCAGCCCCTATTTAGCGGGAAATTCCTACGAGCAGTACTTC. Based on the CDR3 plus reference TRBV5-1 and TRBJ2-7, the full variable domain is KAGVTQTPRYLIKTRGQQVTLSCSPISGHRSVSWYQQTPGQGLQFLFEYFSETQRNKGNFPGRFSGRQFSNSRSEMNVSTLELGDSALYLCASSPYLAGNSYEQYFGPGTRLTVT.

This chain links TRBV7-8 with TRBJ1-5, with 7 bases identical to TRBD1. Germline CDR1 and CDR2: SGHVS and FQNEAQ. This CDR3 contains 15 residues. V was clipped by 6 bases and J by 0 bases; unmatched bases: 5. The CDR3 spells CASRSTGYSNQPQHF. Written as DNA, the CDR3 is TGTGCCAGCAGGTCGACAGGGTATAGCAATCAGCCCCAGCATTTT.

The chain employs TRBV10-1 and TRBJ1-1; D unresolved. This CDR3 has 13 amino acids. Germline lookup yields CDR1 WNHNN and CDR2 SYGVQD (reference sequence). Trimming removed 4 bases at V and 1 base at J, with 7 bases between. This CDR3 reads CASSVQENTEAFF. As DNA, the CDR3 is TGCGCCAGCAGTGTGCAGGAGAACACTGAAGCTTTCTTT.

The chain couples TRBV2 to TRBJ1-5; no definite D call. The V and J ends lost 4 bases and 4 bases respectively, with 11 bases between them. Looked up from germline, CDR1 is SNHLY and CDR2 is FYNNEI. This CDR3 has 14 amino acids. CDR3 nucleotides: TGTGCCAGCAGTGGTTTCGTCGGTAATCAGCCCCAGCATTTT. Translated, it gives CASSGFVGNQPQHF. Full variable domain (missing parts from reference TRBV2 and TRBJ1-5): EPEVTQTPSHQVTQMGQEVILRCVPISNHLYFYWYRQILGQKVEFLVSFYNNEISEKSEIFDDQFSVERPDGSNFTLKIRSTKLEDSAMYFCASSGFVGNQPQHFGDGTRLSIL.

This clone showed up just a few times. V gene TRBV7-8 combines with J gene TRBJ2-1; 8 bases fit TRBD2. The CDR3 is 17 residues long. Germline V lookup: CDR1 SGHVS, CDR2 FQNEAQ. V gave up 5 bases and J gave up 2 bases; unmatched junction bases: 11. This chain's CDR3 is CASSPPGRGDPYNEQFF. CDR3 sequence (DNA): TGTGCCAGCAGCCCCCCTGGGCGGGGGGACCCCTACAATGAGCAGTTCTTC.

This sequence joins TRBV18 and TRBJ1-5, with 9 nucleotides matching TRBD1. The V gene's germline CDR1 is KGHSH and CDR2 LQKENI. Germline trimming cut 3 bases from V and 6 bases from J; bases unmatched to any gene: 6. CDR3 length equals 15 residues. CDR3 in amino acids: CASSPTGGAGQPQHF. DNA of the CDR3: TGTGCCAGCTCACCCACAGGGGGCGCGGGTCAGCCCCAGCATTTT.

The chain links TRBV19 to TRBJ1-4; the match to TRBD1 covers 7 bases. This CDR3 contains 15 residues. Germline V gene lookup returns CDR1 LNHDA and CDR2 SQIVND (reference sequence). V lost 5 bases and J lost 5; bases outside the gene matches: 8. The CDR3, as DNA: TGTGCCAGTAGTGCGAGGGGGCAGGGGAATGAAAAACTGTTTTTT. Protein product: CASSARGQGNEKLFF.

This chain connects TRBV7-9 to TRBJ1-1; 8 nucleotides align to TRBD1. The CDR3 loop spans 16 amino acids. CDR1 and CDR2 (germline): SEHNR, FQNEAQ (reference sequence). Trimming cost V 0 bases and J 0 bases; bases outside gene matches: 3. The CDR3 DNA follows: TGTGCCAGCAGCTTAGCGACAGGGGCTATGAACACTGAAGCTTTCTTT. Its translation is CASSLATGAMNTEAFF.

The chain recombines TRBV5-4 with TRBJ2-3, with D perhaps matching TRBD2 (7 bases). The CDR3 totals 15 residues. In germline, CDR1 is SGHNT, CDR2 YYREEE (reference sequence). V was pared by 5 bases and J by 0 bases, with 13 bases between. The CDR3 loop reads CASRISGTSTDTQYF. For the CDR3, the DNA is TGTGCCAGCAGAATCAGCGGGACAAGCACAGATACGCAGTATTTT.

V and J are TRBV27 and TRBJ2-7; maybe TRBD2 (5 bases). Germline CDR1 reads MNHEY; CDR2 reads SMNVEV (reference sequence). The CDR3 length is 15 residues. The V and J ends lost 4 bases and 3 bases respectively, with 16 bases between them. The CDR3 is CASSSAGLGSYEQYF. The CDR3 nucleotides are TGTGCCAGCAGTTCGGCCGGTTTGGGGAGCTACGAGCAGTACTTC.

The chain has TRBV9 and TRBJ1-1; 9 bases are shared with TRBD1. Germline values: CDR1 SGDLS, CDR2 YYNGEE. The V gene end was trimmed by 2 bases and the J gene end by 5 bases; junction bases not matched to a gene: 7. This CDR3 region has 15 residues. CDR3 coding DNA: TGTGCCAGCAGCGTCACAACAGGGGGCAGAACTGAAGCTTTCTTT. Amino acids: CASSVTTGGRTEAFF. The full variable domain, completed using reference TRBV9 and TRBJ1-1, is DSGVTQTPKHLITATGQRVTLRCSPRSGDLSVYWYQQSLDQGLQFLIQYYNGEERAKGNILERFSAQQFPDLHSELNLSSLELGDSALYFCASSVTTGGRTEAFFGQGTRLTVV.

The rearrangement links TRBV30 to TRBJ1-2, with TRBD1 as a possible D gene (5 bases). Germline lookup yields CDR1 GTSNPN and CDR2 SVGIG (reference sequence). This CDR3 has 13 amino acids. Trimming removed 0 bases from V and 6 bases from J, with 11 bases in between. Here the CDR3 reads CAWSVQEGNGYTF. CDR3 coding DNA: TGTGCCTGGAGTGTACAGGAAGGGAATGGCTACACCTTC.

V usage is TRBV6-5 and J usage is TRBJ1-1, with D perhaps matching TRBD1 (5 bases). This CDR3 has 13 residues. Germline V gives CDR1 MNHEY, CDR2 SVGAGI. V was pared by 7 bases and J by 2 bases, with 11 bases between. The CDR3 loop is CASNNQGNTEAFF. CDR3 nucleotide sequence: TGTGCCAGCAACAATCAGGGAAACACTGAAGCTTTCTTT.

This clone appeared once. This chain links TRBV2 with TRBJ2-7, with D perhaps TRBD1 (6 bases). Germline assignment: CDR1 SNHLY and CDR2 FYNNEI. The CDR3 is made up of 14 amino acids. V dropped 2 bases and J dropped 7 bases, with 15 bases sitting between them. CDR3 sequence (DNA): TGTGCCAGCAGTGAAACGGGTATGGGGGCTGAGCAGTACTTC. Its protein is CASSETGMGAEQYF. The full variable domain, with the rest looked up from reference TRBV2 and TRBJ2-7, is EPEVTQTPSHQVTQMGQEVILRCVPISNHLYFYWYRQILGQKVEFLVSFYNNEISEKSEIFDDQFSVERPDGSNFTLKIRSTKLEDSAMYFCASSETGMGAEQYFGPGTRLTVT.

CDR3: CASSFGAQGNYGYTF. The CDR3 DNA sequence: TGCGCCAGCAGCTTTGGTGCACAGGGGAACTATGGCTACACCTTC. The chain joins TRBV5-1 to TRBJ1-2; 7 bases align to TRBD1. The CDR3 contains 15 residues. The ends lost 2 bases at V and 2 bases at J; junction bases unmatched: 6. CDR1 SGHRS and CDR2 YFSETQ come from the germline V gene.

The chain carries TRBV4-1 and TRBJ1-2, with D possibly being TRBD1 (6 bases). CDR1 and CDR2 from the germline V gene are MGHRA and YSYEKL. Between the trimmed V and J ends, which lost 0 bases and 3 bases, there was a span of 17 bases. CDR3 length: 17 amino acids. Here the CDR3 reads CASSQDRSPQGYYGYTF. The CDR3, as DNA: TGCGCCAGCAGCCAAGATAGATCCCCGCAGGGGTACTATGGCTACACCTTC.

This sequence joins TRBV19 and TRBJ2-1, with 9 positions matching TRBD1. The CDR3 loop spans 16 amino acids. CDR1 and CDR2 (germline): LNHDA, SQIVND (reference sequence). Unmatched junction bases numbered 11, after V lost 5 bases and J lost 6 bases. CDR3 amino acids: CASSPTGTGISNEQFF. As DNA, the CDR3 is TGTGCCAGTAGTCCAACCGGGACAGGGATTAGCAATGAGCAGTTCTTC.

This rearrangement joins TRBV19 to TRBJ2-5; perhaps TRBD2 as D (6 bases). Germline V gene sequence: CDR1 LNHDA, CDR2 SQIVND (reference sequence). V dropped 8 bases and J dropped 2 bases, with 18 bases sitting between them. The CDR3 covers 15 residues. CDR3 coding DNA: TGTGCCAGTTCCACCTCTTGGGGGACTCAAGAGACCCAGTACTTC. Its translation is CASSTSWGTQETQYF. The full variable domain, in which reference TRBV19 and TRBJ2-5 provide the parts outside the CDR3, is DGGITQSPKYLFRKEGQNVTLSCEQNLNHDAMYWYRQDPGQGLRLIYYSQIVNDFQKGDIAEGYSVSREKKESFPLTVTSAQKNPTAFYLCASSTSWGTQETQYFGPGTRLLVL.

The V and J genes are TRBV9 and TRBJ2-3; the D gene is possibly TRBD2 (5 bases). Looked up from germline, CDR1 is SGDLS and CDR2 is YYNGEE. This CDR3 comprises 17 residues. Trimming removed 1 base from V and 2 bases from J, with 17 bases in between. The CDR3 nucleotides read TGTGCCAGCAGCGTATCCGGGTCGGGCGGGTACACAGATACGCAGTATTTT. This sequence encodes CASSVSGSGGYTDTQYF.

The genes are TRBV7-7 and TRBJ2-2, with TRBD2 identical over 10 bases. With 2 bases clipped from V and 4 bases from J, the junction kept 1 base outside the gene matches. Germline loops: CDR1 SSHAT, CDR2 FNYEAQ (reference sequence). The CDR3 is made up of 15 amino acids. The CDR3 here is CASSLQREGTGELFF. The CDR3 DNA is TGTGCCAGCAGCTTACAGCGGGAGGGCACCGGGGAGCTGTTTTTT.

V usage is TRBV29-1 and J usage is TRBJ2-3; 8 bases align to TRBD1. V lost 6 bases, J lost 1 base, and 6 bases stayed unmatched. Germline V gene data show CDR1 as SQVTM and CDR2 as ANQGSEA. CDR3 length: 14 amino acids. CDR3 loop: CSVRQGTGTDTQYF. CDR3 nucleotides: TGCAGCGTAAGACAGGGGACCGGCACAGATACGCAGTATTTT.